This entry is about one TCR beta chain. This entry is derived from a study of shared clonotypes between healthy human individuals. Original analysis: ImmunoSEQ only sent back junction sequences with no quality scores, so filtering was done differently. Produced via immunoSEQ multiplex PCR; TCRdb's table is partial and in-frame only. That table gives V, J and clone size, and the DNA gave D and trimming. The repertoire has 650,000 to 800,000 clones, roughly 94% of them found once; the top ten carry 20% to 25%. Trimming removed 2 bases from V and 4 bases from J, with 23 bases in between. Germline V gives CDR1 MNHNS, CDR2 SASEGT. The CDR3 sequence is 18 residues long. Naivety among CD8 cells was defined by CD45RO negativity and positive CCR7 selection, thereby excluding terminally differentiated effector memory CD45RA+ cells.

The clonotype was recovered from a man between 25 and 39 years old in good health. The sequencing sample was made of naive CD8+ T cells sorted from blood. The chain employs TRBV6-1 and TRBJ1-2; D gene uncertain. The CDR3 protein is CASSEPQYGGRRGYGYTF. CDR3 sequence (DNA): TGTGCCAGCAGTGAACCCCAATATGGCGGGCGTCGTGGCTATGGCTACACCTTC.